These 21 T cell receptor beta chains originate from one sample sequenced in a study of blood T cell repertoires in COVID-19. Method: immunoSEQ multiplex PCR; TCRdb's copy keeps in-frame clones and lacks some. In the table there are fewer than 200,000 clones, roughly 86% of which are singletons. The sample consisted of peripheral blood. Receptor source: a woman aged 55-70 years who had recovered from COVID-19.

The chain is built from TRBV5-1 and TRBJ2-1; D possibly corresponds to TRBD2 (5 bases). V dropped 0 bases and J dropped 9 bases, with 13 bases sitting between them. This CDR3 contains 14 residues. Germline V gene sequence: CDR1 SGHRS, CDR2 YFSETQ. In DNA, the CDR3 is TGCGCCAGCAGCTTGGAACTCGGGGTCGGTGAGCAGTTCTTC. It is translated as CASSLELGVGEQFF.

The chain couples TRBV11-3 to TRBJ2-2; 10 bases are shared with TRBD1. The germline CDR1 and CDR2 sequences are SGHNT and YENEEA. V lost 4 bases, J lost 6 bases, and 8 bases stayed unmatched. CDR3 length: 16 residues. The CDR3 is CASSSTGGRGSGELFF. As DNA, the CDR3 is TGTGCCAGCAGCTCGACAGGGGGCCGGGGCTCCGGGGAGCTGTTTTTT.

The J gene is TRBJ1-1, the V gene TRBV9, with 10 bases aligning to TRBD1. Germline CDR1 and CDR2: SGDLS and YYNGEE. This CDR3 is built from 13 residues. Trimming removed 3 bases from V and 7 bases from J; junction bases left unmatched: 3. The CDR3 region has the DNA TGTGCCAGCAGCGATGACAGGGGGCTTGAAGCTTTCTTT. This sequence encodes CASSDDRGLEAFF.

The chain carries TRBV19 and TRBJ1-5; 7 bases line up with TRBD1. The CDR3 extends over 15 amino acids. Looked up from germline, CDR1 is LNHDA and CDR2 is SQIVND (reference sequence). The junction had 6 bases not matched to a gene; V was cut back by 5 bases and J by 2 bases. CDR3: CASSSGGQGNQPQHF. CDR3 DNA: TGTGCCAGTAGTTCCGGCGGACAGGGCAATCAGCCCCAGCATTTT.

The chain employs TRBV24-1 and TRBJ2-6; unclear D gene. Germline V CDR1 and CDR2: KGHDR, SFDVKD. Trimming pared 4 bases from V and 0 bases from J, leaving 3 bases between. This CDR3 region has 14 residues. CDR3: CATSDYSGANVLTF. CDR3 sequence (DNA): TGTGCCACCAGTGACTACTCTGGGGCCAACGTCCTGACTTTC.

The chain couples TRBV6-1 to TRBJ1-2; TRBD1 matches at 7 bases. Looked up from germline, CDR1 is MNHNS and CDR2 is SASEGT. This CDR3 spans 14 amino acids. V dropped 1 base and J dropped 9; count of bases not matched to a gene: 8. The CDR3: CASSEGDSQGSYTF. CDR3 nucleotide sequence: TGTGCCAGCAGTGAAGGGGACAGCCAAGGGAGCTACACCTTC.

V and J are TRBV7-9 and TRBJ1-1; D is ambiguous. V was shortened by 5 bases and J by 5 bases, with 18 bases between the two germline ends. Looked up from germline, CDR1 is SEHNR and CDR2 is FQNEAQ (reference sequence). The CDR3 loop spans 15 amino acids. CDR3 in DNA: TGTGCCAGCAGCCCTGGACGGTCGGGAGTTACTGAAGCTTTCTTT. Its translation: CASSPGRSGVTEAFF.

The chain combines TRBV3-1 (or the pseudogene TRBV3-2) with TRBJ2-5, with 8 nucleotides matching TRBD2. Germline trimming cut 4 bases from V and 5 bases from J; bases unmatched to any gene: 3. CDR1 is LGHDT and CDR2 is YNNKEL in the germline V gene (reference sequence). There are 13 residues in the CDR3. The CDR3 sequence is CASSLGLAETQYF. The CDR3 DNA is TGTGCCAGCAGCCTAGGACTAGCCGAGACCCAGTACTTC.

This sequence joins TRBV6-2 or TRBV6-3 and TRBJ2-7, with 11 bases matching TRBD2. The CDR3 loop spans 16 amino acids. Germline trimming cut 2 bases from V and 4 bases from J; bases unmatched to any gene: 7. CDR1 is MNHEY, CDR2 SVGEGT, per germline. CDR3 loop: CASSYPLAGGPYEQYF. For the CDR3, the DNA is TGTGCCAGCAGTTACCCGCTAGCGGGGGGACCATACGAGCAGTACTTC.

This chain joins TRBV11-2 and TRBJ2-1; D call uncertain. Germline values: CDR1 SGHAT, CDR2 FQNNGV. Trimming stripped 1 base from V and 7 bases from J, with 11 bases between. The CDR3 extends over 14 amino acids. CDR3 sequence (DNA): TGTGCCAGCAGCTTAGTAGCTAACCTGAATGAGCAGTTCTTC. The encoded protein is CASSLVANLNEQFF.

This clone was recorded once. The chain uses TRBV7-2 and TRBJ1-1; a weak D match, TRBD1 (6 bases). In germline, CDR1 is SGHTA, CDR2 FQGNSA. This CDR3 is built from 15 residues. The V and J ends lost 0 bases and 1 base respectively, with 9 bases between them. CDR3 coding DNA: TGTGCCAGCAGCTTAGCCCCGGGACAGAACACTGAAGCTTTCTTT. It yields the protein CASSLAPGQNTEAFF.

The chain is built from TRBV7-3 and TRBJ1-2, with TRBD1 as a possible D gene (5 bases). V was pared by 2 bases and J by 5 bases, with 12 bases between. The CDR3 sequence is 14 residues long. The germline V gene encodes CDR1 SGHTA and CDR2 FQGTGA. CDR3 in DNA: TGTGCCAGCAGCTTAGGAGGGACGGATTATGGCTACACCTTC. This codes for CASSLGGTDYGYTF.

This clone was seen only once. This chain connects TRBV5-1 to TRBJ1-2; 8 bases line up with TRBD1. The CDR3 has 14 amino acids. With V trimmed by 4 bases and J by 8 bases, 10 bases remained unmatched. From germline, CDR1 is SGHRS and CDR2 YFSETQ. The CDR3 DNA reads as TGCGCCAGCAGCCCCTCCGCGACAGGGGACGGCTACACCTTC. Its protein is CASSPSATGDGYTF.

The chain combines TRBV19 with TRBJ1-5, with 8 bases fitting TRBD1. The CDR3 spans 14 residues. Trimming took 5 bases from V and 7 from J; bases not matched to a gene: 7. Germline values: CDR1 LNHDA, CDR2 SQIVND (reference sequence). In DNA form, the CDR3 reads TGTGCCAGTAGTGTACAGGGGGAGAGGCAGCCCCAGCATTTT. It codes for CASSVQGERQPQHF.

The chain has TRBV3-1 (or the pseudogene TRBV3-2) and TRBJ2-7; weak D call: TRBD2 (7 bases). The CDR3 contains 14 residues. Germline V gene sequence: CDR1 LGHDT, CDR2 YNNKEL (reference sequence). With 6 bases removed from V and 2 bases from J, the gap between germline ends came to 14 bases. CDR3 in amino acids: CASRRGGPAYEQYF. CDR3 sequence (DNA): TGTGCCAGCAGGCGCGGGGGCCCAGCCTACGAGCAGTACTTC.

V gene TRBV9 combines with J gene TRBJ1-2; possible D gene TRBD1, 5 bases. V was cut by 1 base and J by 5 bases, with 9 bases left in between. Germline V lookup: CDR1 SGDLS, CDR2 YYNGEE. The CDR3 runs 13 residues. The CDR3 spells CASSVQGSYGYTF. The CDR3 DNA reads TGTGCCAGCAGCGTACAGGGTTCGTATGGCTACACCTTC.

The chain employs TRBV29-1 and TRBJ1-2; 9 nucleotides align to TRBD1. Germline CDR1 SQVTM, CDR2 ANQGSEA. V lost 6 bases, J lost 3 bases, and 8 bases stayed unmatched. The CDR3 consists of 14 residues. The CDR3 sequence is CSVAGTGLYYGYTF. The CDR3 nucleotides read TGCAGCGTAGCCGGGACAGGGCTCTACTATGGCTACACCTTC.

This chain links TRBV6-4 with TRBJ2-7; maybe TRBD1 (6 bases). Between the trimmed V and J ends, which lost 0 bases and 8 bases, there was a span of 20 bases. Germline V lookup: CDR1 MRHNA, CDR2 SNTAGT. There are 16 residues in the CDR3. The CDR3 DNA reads TGTGCCAGCAGTGACTCGTGGACAGAGGGCCTTGGGAAGCAGTACTTC. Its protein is CASSDSWTEGLGKQYF.

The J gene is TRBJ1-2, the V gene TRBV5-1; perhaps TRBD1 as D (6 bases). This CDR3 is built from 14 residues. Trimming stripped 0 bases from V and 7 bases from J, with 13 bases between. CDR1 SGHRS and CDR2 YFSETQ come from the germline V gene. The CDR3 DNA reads TGCGCCAGCAGCTTGGGGGGGCGCGCAAGTGGCTACACCTTC. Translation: CASSLGGRASGYTF.

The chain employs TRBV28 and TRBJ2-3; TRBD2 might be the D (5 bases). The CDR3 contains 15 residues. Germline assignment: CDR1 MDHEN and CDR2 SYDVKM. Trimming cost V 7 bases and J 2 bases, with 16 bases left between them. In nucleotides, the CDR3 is TGTGCCAGCAAACCCGGACTCACTCACACAGATACGCAGTATTTT. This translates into CASKPGLTHTDTQYF. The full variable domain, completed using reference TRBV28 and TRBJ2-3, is DVKVTQSSRYLVKRTGEKVFLECVQDMDHENMFWYRQDPGLGLRLIYFSYDVKMKEKGDIPEGYSVSREKKERFSLILESASTNQTSMYLCASKPGLTHTDTQYFGPGTRLTVL.

CDR3 nucleotide sequence: TGTGCCAGCAACGCGGGACAGGGAGGATATGGCTACACCTTC. This translates into CASNAGQGGYGYTF. The rearrangement joins TRBV28 to TRBJ1-2, with 9 bases lining up with TRBD1. Looked up from germline, CDR1 is MDHEN and CDR2 is SYDVKM. The trim removed 7 bases at V and 5 bases at J, leaving 8 bases unmatched. The CDR3 is 14 amino acids.